A single sample is the source of the 5 T cell receptor beta chains below, sequenced in a study of radiotherapy plus CTLA-4 blockade in lung cancer. Generated by immunoSEQ multiplex PCR, the TCRdb table keeps only in-frame clones and is missing some. In the table there are approximately 60,000 clones, roughly 80% of which are singletons. Sequencing used peripheral blood, obtained from a patient treated with radiotherapy plus ipilimumab. The receptors stem from a human donor with non-small cell lung cancer who had a complete response to radiotherapy plus ipilimumab.

This clone was picked up a small number of times. The V gene is TRBV20-1, the J gene TRBJ2-1; D call uncertain. CDR3 length: 11 residues. Deletions cut 3 bases from V and 8 bases from J, with 8 bases between. The germline V gene has CDR1 DFQATT and CDR2 SNEGSKA (reference sequence). The CDR3 is CSARPSDEQFF. CDR3 in DNA: TGCAGTGCTAGGCCATCCGATGAGCAGTTCTTC.

This clone was counted a few times. The rearrangement uses TRBV6-5 and TRBJ2-7; 12 bases line up with TRBD1. CDR1 and CDR2 from the germline V gene are MNHEY and SVGAGI. The CDR3 spans 14 residues. V trimming: 6 bases; J trimming: 4 bases; junction bases outside the gene matches: 4. CDR3 in DNA: TGTGCCAGCAGCCGGGACAGGGGGCAGTACGAGCAGTACTTC. It encodes CASSRDRGQYEQYF.

The gene calls are TRBV27 and TRBJ1-5; weak D call: TRBD1 (5 bases). The V and J ends lost 5 bases and 0 bases respectively, with 14 bases between them. CDR3 size: 16 residues. Germline V lookup: CDR1 MNHEY, CDR2 SMNVEV (reference sequence). CDR3 sequence (DNA): TGTGCCAGCAGTCTAAGGGGATTCTATAGCAATCAGCCCCAGCATTTT. It codes for CASSLRGFYSNQPQHF.

The V call is TRBV25-1, the J call TRBJ2-5, with D possibly being TRBD2 (6 bases). The germline gives CDR1 MGHDK, CDR2 SYGVNS. This CDR3 has 11 residues. Trimming stripped 8 bases from V and 5 bases from J, with 9 bases between. For the CDR3, the DNA is TGTGCCAGCCTTGGAGGGGAGACCCAGTACTTC. The encoded protein is CASLGGETQYF.

The chain joins TRBV5-1 to TRBJ2-2; D perhaps matches TRBD2 (5 bases). The CDR3 has 14 amino acids. The V end was cut by 1 base, the J end by 6 bases, with 10 bases between. Looked up from germline, CDR1 is SGHRS and CDR2 is YFSETQ. In nucleotides, the CDR3 is TGCGCCAGCAGCTTGATGCCGGGATCCGGGGAGCTGTTTTTT. This gives the protein CASSLMPGSGELFF.